One and the same sample provided the 28 T cell receptor beta chains below, sequenced in a study of blood T cell repertoires in COVID-19. Produced via immunoSEQ multiplex PCR; TCRdb's table is partial and in-frame only. Here the sample spans about 270,000 clones, 84% being singletons. The material sequenced was peripheral blood. The receptors originated from a human donor in a cohort sampled during active COVID-19.

V gene TRBV18 combines with J gene TRBJ2-5; maybe TRBD2 (5 bases). The germline gives CDR1 KGHSH, CDR2 LQKENI. The CDR3 loop spans 15 amino acids. V was pared by 0 bases and J by 1 base, with 9 bases between. The CDR3 protein is CASSPPGSGQETQYF. The CDR3 DNA follows: TGTGCCAGCTCACCACCGGGCAGCGGCCAAGAGACCCAGTACTTC.

The chain combines TRBV4-1 with TRBJ2-1; a weak D match, TRBD2 (5 bases). There are 16 residues in the CDR3. V was cut by 0 bases and J by 2 bases, with 11 bases left in between. In germline, CDR1 is MGHRA, CDR2 YSYEKL. The CDR3 coding sequence is TGCGCCAGCAGCCAAGAGTCTAGCAGGACCTACAATGAGCAGTTCTTC. It codes for CASSQESSRTYNEQFF.

The rearrangement uses TRBV6-6 and TRBJ1-6; TRBD1 matches 7 bases. From germline, CDR1 is MNHNY and CDR2 SVGAGI (reference sequence). The CDR3 spans 13 residues. The chain's CDR3 is CATRGQDNSPLHF. The CDR3 DNA is TGTGCTACCAGAGGACAGGATAATTCACCCCTCCACTTT.

The genes are TRBV6-2 or TRBV6-3 and TRBJ1-5; D uncertain. The CDR3 has 12 residues. The V end was cut by 1 base, the J end by 11 bases, with 9 bases between. Per the germline V gene, CDR1 is MNHEY and CDR2 is SVGEGT. The CDR3: CASSYLGVSQHF. CDR3 DNA: TGTGCCAGCAGTTACTTGGGAGTGTCCCAGCATTTT.

This chain links TRBV10-1 with TRBJ1-3, with D unclear. Germline V lookup: CDR1 WNHNN, CDR2 SYGVQD (reference sequence). The CDR3 covers 14 residues. The ends were cut back, 2 bases at V and 2 bases at J, with 7 bases in the middle. The CDR3: CASSEQRAGNTIYF. CDR3 DNA sequence: TGCGCCAGCAGTGAGCAGAGGGCTGGAAACACCATATATTTT.

The gene calls are TRBV7-9 and TRBJ2-2, with 7 bases aligning to TRBD1. The CDR3 extends over 15 amino acids. V lost 6 bases to trimming and J lost 0 bases; unmatched junction nucleotides: 4. CDR1 is SEHNR, CDR2 FQNEAQ, per germline (reference sequence). The CDR3, as DNA: TGTGCCAGCAGACGACAGGGTTCGAACACCGGGGAGCTGTTTTTT. Its translation is CASRRQGSNTGELFF. The full variable domain, in which reference TRBV7-9 and TRBJ2-2 provide the parts outside the CDR3, is DTGVSQNPRHKITKRGQNVTFRCDPISEHNRLYWYRQTLGQGPEFLTYFQNEAQLEKSRLLSDRFSAERPKGSFSTLEIQRTEQGDSAMYLCASRRQGSNTGELFFGEGSRLTVL.

The V gene is TRBV6-6, the J gene TRBJ2-7; 7 positions agree with TRBD2. Germline V CDR1 and CDR2: MNHNY, SVGAGI (reference sequence). This CDR3 spans 14 amino acids. The V segment lost 3 bases and the J segment 3 bases; nucleotides outside the gene matches: 5. The CDR3 sequence is CASSYEAGSYEQYF. The CDR3 bases are TGTGCCAGCAGTTATGAAGCGGGGAGCTACGAGCAGTACTTC.

V is TRBV18 and J is TRBJ2-7; the D gene is possibly TRBD2 (6 bases). The CDR3 is 16 amino acids. The V end lost 1 base, the J end lost 1 base, and 14 bases lay between the germline ends. Germline V gives CDR1 KGHSH, CDR2 LQKENI. CDR3: CASSPRGGGPSYEQYF. Here the CDR3 DNA reads TGTGCCAGCTCACCACGGGGAGGAGGGCCTTCCTACGAGCAGTACTTC.

The CDR3 DNA is TGTGCCAGCAGCCAATCCCAGGGAACTAATGAAAAACTGTTTTTT. This encodes CASSQSQGTNEKLFF. The chain has TRBV28 and TRBJ1-4; TRBD1 might be the D (5 bases). CDR3 length: 15 residues. CDR1 and CDR2 from the germline V gene are MDHEN and SYDVKM. The V end was cut by 6 bases, the J end by 1 base, with 12 bases between.

This clone was found once. The chain has TRBV7-8 and TRBJ2-3; tentatively, D is TRBD2 (7 bases). Between the trimmed V and J ends, which lost 3 bases and 7 bases, there was a span of 20 bases. The CDR3 has 16 residues. The V gene's germline CDR1 is SGHVS and CDR2 FQNEAQ. This CDR3 reads CASSLVVGGASNTQYF. CDR3 nucleotide sequence: TGTGCCAGCAGCTTGGTGGTTGGGGGGGCGTCAAATACGCAGTATTTT.

A remark on this clone: One end of the junction does not line up with germline, which may come from a read error. This sequence joins TRBV7-8 and TRBJ2-5; a possible D gene is TRBD2 (5 bases). This CDR3 has 14 amino acids. Germline CDR1 reads SGHVS; CDR2 reads FQNEAQ. The CDR3 DNA follows: TGTGCCAGCACCTTAAACGGGGTTCTAGAGACCCAGTACTTC. Amino acids: CASTLNGVLETQYF.

V usage is TRBV3-1 (or the pseudogene TRBV3-2) and J usage is TRBJ2-7; 7 bases line up with TRBD2. This CDR3 contains 14 residues. The junction had 4 bases not matched to a gene; V was cut back by 1 base and J by 4 bases. Germline loops: CDR1 LGHDT, CDR2 YNNKEL (reference sequence). In DNA form, the CDR3 reads TGTGCCAGCAGCCAAGGCGGGAGAAGGTACGAGCAGTACTTC. As protein: CASSQGGRRYEQYF.

The genes are TRBV4-3 and TRBJ2-3; a weak D match, TRBD1 (5 bases). CDR1 and CDR2 (germline): LGHNA, YSLEER. The CDR3 loop spans 15 amino acids. V was trimmed by 3 bases and J by 3 bases, leaving 13 bases between them. DNA of the CDR3: TGCGCCAGCAGCCAGGCCAGGGTGGGAACAGATACGCAGTATTTT. Its protein is CASSQARVGTDTQYF.

V usage is TRBV6-5 and J usage is TRBJ2-3; 11 bases line up with TRBD2. Per germline, CDR1 MNHEY and CDR2 SVGAGI. Unmatched junction bases numbered 7, after V lost 5 bases and J lost 6 bases. The CDR3 has 15 amino acids. The CDR3 nucleotides read TGTGCCAGCAGTCTCGTAGCGGGAGGGCCGGATACGCAGTATTTT. This translates into CASSLVAGGPDTQYF.

The V call is TRBV28, the J call TRBJ1-1, with a weak D call TRBD1 (6 bases). The V gene lost 7 bases and the J gene lost 3 bases, with 18 bases spanning the gap. Germline values: CDR1 MDHEN, CDR2 SYDVKM. This CDR3 comprises 15 residues. The CDR3 here is CASTSFPGADTEAFF. The CDR3 bases are TGTGCCAGCACCTCATTCCCAGGGGCGGACACTGAAGCTTTCTTT.

This chain links TRBV2 with TRBJ1-5, with 10 positions matching TRBD1. The CDR3 extends over 15 amino acids. V lost 6 bases, J lost 5 bases, and 7 bases stayed unmatched. The germline CDR1 and CDR2 sequences are SNHLY and FYNNEI. The CDR3 sequence: CASRVRDRGDQPQHF. The CDR3, as DNA: TGTGCCAGCAGGGTCCGGGACAGGGGCGATCAGCCCCAGCATTTT.

The J gene is TRBJ2-1, the V gene TRBV18, with TRBD2 identical over 11 bases. Germline CDR1 is KGHSH and CDR2 is LQKENI. The length of the CDR3 is 15 residues. Losses at the gene ends were 6 bases for V and 4 bases for J; bases not matched to a gene: 5. The CDR3 here is CASSLLAGVYNEQFF. The CDR3 DNA is TGTGCCAGCTCTTTACTAGCGGGAGTTTACAATGAGCAGTTCTTC.

This chain links TRBV6-5 with TRBJ1-5, with D uncertain. V was pared by 2 bases and J by 6 bases, with 14 bases between. Germline lookup yields CDR1 MNHEY and CDR2 SVGAGI. The CDR3 loop spans 15 amino acids. The CDR3 DNA follows: TGTGCCAGCAGTTACGGTGCGGGAAGTGGTCAGCCCCAGCATTTT. Protein product: CASSYGAGSGQPQHF.

This rearrangement joins TRBV29-1 to TRBJ1-2; D not resolved. Looked up from germline, CDR1 is SQVTM and CDR2 is ANQGSEA. V was pared by 4 bases and J by 8 bases, with 11 bases between. This CDR3 has 11 residues. The CDR3 here is CSVVAGGGYTF. The DNA for the CDR3 is TGCAGCGTTGTGGCTGGCGGGGGCTACACCTTC. Filled out from reference TRBV29-1 and TRBJ1-2, the complete variable domain reads SAVISQKPSRDICQRGTSLTIQCQVDSQVTMMFWYRQQPGQSLTLIATANQGSEATYESGFVIDKFPISRPNLTFSTLTVSNMSPEDSSIYLCSVVAGGGYTFGSGTRLTVV.

The chain is built from TRBV19 and TRBJ1-6; possibly TRBD1 for D (6 bases). This CDR3 is 14 amino acids long. V was shortened by 3 bases and J by 4 bases, with 7 bases between the two germline ends. CDR1 is LNHDA and CDR2 is SQIVND in the germline V gene (reference sequence). CDR3 sequence reads: CASSIGQYNSPLHF. The CDR3 nucleotides read TGTGCCAGTAGTATTGGACAGTATAATTCACCCCTCCACTTT. Full variable domain (missing parts from reference TRBV19 and TRBJ1-6): DGGITQSPKYLFRKEGQNVTLSCEQNLNHDAMYWYRQDPGQGLRLIYYSQIVNDFQKGDIAEGYSVSREKKESFPLTVTSAQKNPTAFYLCASSIGQYNSPLHFGNGTRLTVT.

The chain links TRBV11-3 to TRBJ1-5, with D tentatively TRBD1 (6 bases). V lost 11 bases and J 3 bases, leaving 14 bases between the germline ends. This CDR3 has 13 amino acids. The germline V gene encodes CDR1 SGHNT and CDR2 YENEEA. This CDR3 reads CAGRGANNQPQHF. CDR3 bases: TGTGCCGGGCGGGGGGCTAACAATCAGCCCCAGCATTTT.

This clone was counted only a few times. V gene TRBV19 combines with J gene TRBJ2-1; no firm D call. V was trimmed by 5 bases and J by 5 bases, leaving 10 bases between them. The CDR3 is made up of 13 amino acids. CDR1 and CDR2 from the germline V gene are LNHDA and SQIVND (reference sequence). The CDR3 DNA is TGTGCCAGTAGTCCAAACATGGACAATGAGCAGTTCTTC. Translated, it gives CASSPNMDNEQFF.

J is TRBJ2-4 and V is TRBV4-1, with 12 bases fitting TRBD2. The trim removed 5 bases at V and 0 bases at J, leaving 8 bases unmatched. Looked up from germline, CDR1 is MGHRA and CDR2 is YSYEKL. The CDR3 covers 18 residues. This CDR3 is CASSSSGTSGLAKNIQYF. The CDR3 DNA reads TGCGCCAGCAGCTCCTCCGGGACTAGCGGGTTAGCCAAAAACATTCAGTACTTC.

V gene TRBV4-1 combines with J gene TRBJ2-3; 8 nucleotides align to TRBD1. V was pared by 2 bases and J by 0 bases, with 1 base of the junction left unmatched. This CDR3 is built from 15 residues. The germline CDR1 and CDR2 sequences are MGHRA and YSYEKL. The CDR3 loop reads CASSQTGGSTDTQYF. The DNA of the CDR3 is TGCGCCAGCAGCCAAACAGGGGGGAGCACAGATACGCAGTATTTT.

CDR3 DNA sequence: TGTGCCACCAGTGATTGGAGACAGGGGAATGAGCAGTTCTTC. Its translation is CATSDWRQGNEQFF. The genes are TRBV24-1 and TRBJ2-1; 8 bases line up with TRBD1. The CDR3 has 14 amino acids. The ends lost 2 bases at V and 7 bases at J; junction bases unmatched: 3. Per germline, CDR1 KGHDR and CDR2 SFDVKD.

V and J are TRBV6-5 and TRBJ1-2; the D gene is possibly TRBD1 (6 bases). V was clipped by 5 bases and J by 4 bases, with 14 bases between them. This CDR3 is built from 14 residues. Germline V lookup: CDR1 MNHEY, CDR2 SVGAGI. CDR3 sequence: CASSPSGQLYGYTF. DNA of the CDR3: TGTGCCAGCAGTCCTTCCGGACAGCTCTATGGCTACACCTTC.

CDR3 in amino acids: CASSTLKPTYEQYF. The CDR3 region has the DNA TGCGCCAGCAGCACGTTAAAGCCAACCTACGAGCAGTACTTC. The chain links TRBV5-1 to TRBJ2-7; D is uncertain. V was shortened by 4 bases and J by 2 bases, with 13 bases between the two germline ends. The CDR3 extends over 14 amino acids. CDR1 and CDR2 (germline): SGHRS, YFSETQ.

The chain carries TRBV18 and TRBJ2-3, with 9 bases lining up with TRBD2. Germline V CDR1 and CDR2: KGHSH, LQKENI. This CDR3 contains 16 residues. V lost 3 bases and J lost 2; bases outside the gene matches: 6. The CDR3 DNA follows: TGTGCCAGCTCACCGACTAGCGGAACTAACACAGATACGCAGTATTTT. Translated, it gives CASSPTSGTNTDTQYF.